The following is a TCR beta chain sequence with its context. Being one base from a much bigger clone, this may be a read error. Building the TCR beta libraries relied on iRepertoire HTBI primers, and CDR3 regions underwent Arm-PCR. TCRdb used MiXCR to reprocess the multiplex PCR reads, holding one entry per CDR3 protein. The sample comprises roughly 380,000 distinct CDR3 sequences, 16% of which are singletons, and about 32% rests with the top ten. Indicated time point: newly diagnosed GD, antithyroid drugs for less than 3 months. The TCR library was made from RNA that had been extracted from PBMCs in TRIzol. This record comes from a study of regulatory T cells in long-lasting Graves disease. The same sample was also studied in work on T cells in Graves' hyperthyroidism and ophthalmopathy.

The specimen comprised peripheral blood mononuclear cells (PBMCs), sampled at new diagnosis, from a patient treated with antithyroid drugs. The sequence was collected from a man aged 35 to 55 with Graves disease.

CDR3 sequence: CASSLAPGLGEWYF. Here the CDR3 DNA reads TGTGCCAGCAGCTTAGCACCGGGGCTGGGGGAGTGGTATTTT. V is TRBV7-2 and J is TRBJ2-3; D may correspond to TRBD1 or TRBD2 (5 bases each). CDR1 is SGHTA and CDR2 is FQGNSA in the germline V gene. The ends were cut back, 0 bases at V and 14 bases at J, with 18 bases in the middle. CDR3 length equals 14 residues.